Listed here are 11 T cell receptor beta chains from one sample, sequenced in a study of shared clonotypes between healthy human individuals. Terminally differentiated effector memory CD45RA+ cells were excluded from the naive CD8 cells, which were CD45RO-negative and positively selected for CCR7. The assay was immunoSEQ multiplex PCR, and TCRdb's table has in-frame clones only and misses some. The data hold about 1.9 million clones, with 85% to 95% observed a single time. Sample: naive CD8+ T cells from PBMCs. These receptors all come from a man between 18 and 35 years old in good health. Some clones in this sample may be carry-over from other donors' samples.

In its sample, this clone was seen once. Additional DNA sequences in this sample encode the identical CDR3. This chain uses TRBV27 with TRBJ2-3, with D possibly being TRBD1 or TRBD2 (6 bases each). With 3 bases removed from V and 6 bases from J, the gap between germline ends came to 13 bases. The CDR3 runs 14 residues. Germline CDR1 MNHEY, CDR2 SMNVEV (reference sequence). The CDR3 region is CASSFSGGGDTQYF. CDR3 sequence (DNA): TGTGCCAGCAGTTTTTCCGGGGGCGGTGATACGCAGTATTTT.

The chain carries TRBV6-1 and TRBJ1-2; 7 bases align to TRBD1. This CDR3 has 14 amino acids. Per germline, CDR1 MNHNS and CDR2 SASEGT. V lost 6 bases, J lost 4 bases, and 8 bases stayed unmatched. The CDR3 loop is CASRDRVLGYGYTF. The CDR3 nucleotides read TGTGCCAGCAGAGACAGGGTCTTGGGCTATGGCTACACCTTC.

The count of this clone is one. This chain joins TRBV7-9 and TRBJ1-4; TRBD1 is a possible D gene (5 bases). This CDR3 is 15 amino acids long. Trimming shortened V by 6 bases and J by 4 bases, and 15 bases separated the two germline ends. Germline V CDR1 and CDR2: SEHNR, FQNEAQ (reference sequence). CDR3 loop: CASSSTGGDNEKLFF. DNA for the CDR3: TGTGCCAGCAGTTCTACGGGGGGAGATAATGAAAAACTGTTTTTT.

The J gene is TRBJ2-2, the V gene TRBV5-5; D unresolved. This CDR3 has 15 amino acids. Germline-derived CDR1 and CDR2 are SGHKS and YYEKEE (reference sequence). Trimming left V 3 bases short and J 0 bases short, with 9 bases between. The CDR3 loop is CASSWYQSNTGELFF. The DNA for the CDR3 is TGTGCCAGCAGCTGGTACCAGTCGAACACCGGGGAGCTGTTTTTT.

CDR3 in DNA: TGCGCCAGCAGCTTGGGTGGGGTCCAAGTAAATGAGCAGTTCTTC. Its protein product is CASSLGGVQVNEQFF. V gene TRBV5-1 combines with J gene TRBJ2-1; D gene unclear. Trimming removed 0 bases from V and 7 bases from J, with 14 bases in between. CDR1 and CDR2 (germline): SGHRS, YFSETQ. There are 15 residues in the CDR3.

This chain joins TRBV14 and TRBJ2-1; TRBD2 matches at 12 bases. The CDR3 is 15 residues long. Germline V gene data show CDR1 as SGHDN and CDR2 as FVKESK. Trimming cost V 5 bases and J 5 bases; bases outside gene matches: 4. CDR3 region: CASSFWTSGNNEQFF. In DNA, the CDR3 is TGTGCCAGCAGCTTCTGGACTAGCGGGAACAATGAGCAGTTCTTC.

The CDR3 sequence: CASSHPTSESTDTQYF. The CDR3 DNA reads as TGTGCCAGCAGCCACCCGACTAGCGAGAGCACAGATACGCAGTATTTT. The V and J genes are TRBV28 and TRBJ2-3; TRBD2 matches at 8 bases. The CDR3 is 16 amino acids. Germline V gives CDR1 MDHEN, CDR2 SYDVKM. Trimming cost V 6 bases and J 0 bases; bases outside gene matches: 8.

The chain joins TRBV7-3 to TRBJ2-1; no clear D. The CDR3 is made up of 15 amino acids. Germline V gives CDR1 SGHTA, CDR2 FQGTGA. Trimming left V 0 bases short and J 8 bases short, with 14 bases between. The CDR3 protein is CASSLTGIWSDEQFF. In DNA, the CDR3 is TGTGCCAGCAGCTTAACGGGGATTTGGAGCGATGAGCAGTTCTTC.

The chain uses TRBV5-6 and TRBJ1-6; D is possibly TRBD1 (6 bases). CDR1 and CDR2 (germline): SGHDT, YYEEEE. The CDR3 contains 14 residues. Trimming pared 4 bases from V and 9 bases from J, leaving 14 bases between. CDR3 nucleotide sequence: TGTGCCAGCAGCCCGGGGGCGGCCCTTTCACCCCTCCACTTT. Residues: CASSPGAALSPLHF.

The chain couples TRBV2 to TRBJ2-3; 13 bases are a match to TRBD2. This CDR3 is built from 13 residues. Germline values: CDR1 SNHLY, CDR2 FYNNEI. After removal of 7 bases from V and 7 bases from J, the junction contained 2 bases not matched to a gene. The DNA of the CDR3 is TGTGCCAGCACGGGACTAGCGGGATATACGCAGTATTTT. Its protein product is CASTGLAGYTQYF.

Concerning this clone: Additional DNA sequences in this sample encode the identical CDR3. The chain uses TRBV6-5 and TRBJ2-7; 7 nucleotides align to TRBD2. This CDR3 spans 14 amino acids. Germline CDR1 and CDR2: MNHEY and SVGAGI. The trim removed 2 bases at V and 0 bases at J, leaving 1 base unmatched. In DNA, the CDR3 is TGTGCCAGCAGTTACGGCGGGGGCTCCTACGAGCAGTACTTC. Translated: CASSYGGGSYEQYF.